These 4 T cell receptor beta chains were sequenced from one sample in a study of STAT5B mutations in CD4+ large granular lymphocyte leukemia. Produced via immunoSEQ multiplex PCR; TCRdb's table is partial and in-frame only. The sample yields about 31,000 clones, less than 80% seen once. The sample comprised CD4+ T cells from blood buffy coats. The origin of the receptors is a human donor in good health.

The chain couples TRBV4-1 to TRBJ2-5, with TRBD2 matching over 10 bases. Per germline, CDR1 MGHRA and CDR2 YSYEKL. The CDR3 consists of 15 residues. Germline trimming cut 3 bases from V and 4 bases from J; bases unmatched to any gene: 5. This chain's CDR3 is CASSHLLAGAETQYF. CDR3 nucleotides: TGCGCCAGCAGCCACCTTCTAGCGGGGGCAGAGACCCAGTACTTC.

The chain uses TRBV19 and TRBJ1-1; no reliable D call. Germline CDR1 LNHDA, CDR2 SQIVND (reference sequence). V was shortened by 6 bases and J by 6 bases, with 17 bases between the two germline ends. This CDR3 is built from 14 residues. Here the CDR3 DNA reads TGTGCCAGTAGGGGAGTGGAAGGTAAGGCTGAAGCTTTCTTT. Translation gives CASRGVEGKAEAFF.

J is TRBJ2-1 and V is TRBV5-6, with 10 bases that match TRBD1. Germline V gene sequence: CDR1 SGHDT, CDR2 YYEEEE. Trimming removed 3 bases from V and 2 bases from J; junction bases left unmatched: 5. The CDR3 totals 16 residues. CDR3 residues: CASSSPGQGTYNEQFF. The CDR3 coding sequence is TGTGCCAGCAGCTCCCCGGGACAGGGGACCTACAATGAGCAGTTCTTC.

The V and J genes are TRBV11-2 and TRBJ2-1; TRBD2 is a possible D gene (6 bases). The germline V gene has CDR1 SGHAT and CDR2 FQNNGV. The CDR3 is 15 amino acids. Trimming took 5 bases from V and 3 from J, leaving 14 bases between them. CDR3 DNA: TGTGCCAGCAGCCCAAGGACTATCGTCTACAATGAGCAGTTCTTC. This translates into CASSPRTIVYNEQFF.